This T cell receptor beta chain was recorded in a study of PD-L1 blockade in urothelial cancer. Time point defined: pretreatment peripheral blood. TCRdb's copy holds only in-frame clones and misses some; the assay was immunoSEQ multiplex PCR. The sample shows 45,000 to 50,000 clones, about 81% of them seen only once. CDR3 length equals 17 residues. The chain employs TRBV21-1 and TRBJ2-3; TRBD2, the table's D call, was not compared with the DNA. TRBV21-1 is a pseudogene locus. The TCR sequence derives from a middle-aged man with urothelial cancer. This material consisted of PBMCs, taken around atezolizumab (anti-PD-L1) treatment. CDR3 amino acids: CASSKALGTRARDTQYF. The CDR3 DNA is TGTGCCAGCAGCAAAGCGCTGGGGACTAGGGCGAGGGATACGCAGTATTTT.